This TCR beta chain was profiled in a study of T cell responses to AZD1222 COVID-19 vaccine. Study-level findings and limits: At study baseline, merely a handful of AZD1222 recipients were seropositive. Donor demographics were predominantly white British with a female majority; clonal diversity may be underestimated. Repertoire sampling was restricted to post-peak T cell response timepoints. Spike as a whole was targeted by vaccine-associated CD4 TCRs, dominant at 160-218 and 743-854.

Remarks on this clone: What it recognizes is unknown.

Per the germline V gene, CDR1 is LNHDA and CDR2 is SQIVND (reference sequence). This CDR3 is built from 14 residues. Germline trimming cut 5 bases from V and 4 bases from J; bases unmatched to any gene: 4. TCRdb's table, derived via immunoSEQ multiplex PCR, lists solely in-frame clones and lacks some. This table holds around 150,000 clones, roughly 94% found once. The sequence was obtained from an adult in good health. This specimen was peripheral blood, taken on day 0 of MenACWY control vaccination. The V call is TRBV19, the J call TRBJ1-5, with TRBD1 identical over 8 bases. CDR3 coding DNA: TGTGCCAGTAGTGCCACAGGGGGGAATCAGCCCCAGCATTTT. Amino acid sequence: CASSATGGNQPQHF.